The rows below give T cell receptor beta chains drawn from one sample of a study of blood T cell repertoires in COVID-19. Using immunoSEQ multiplex PCR, the repertoire was profiled, and TCRdb retains in-frame clones only, with some absent. Counted here are around 70,000 clones, 90% to 95% occurring once; the ten biggest clones make up approximately 7.5%. Sequencing was carried out using peripheral blood. The receptor set was obtained from a human donor in a cohort sampled during active COVID-19. The CDR3 runs from the conserved cysteine through the conserved F or W. Each record gives: D gene, V gene, J gene, clone size, CDR3 DNA, CDR3 protein. D genes are given only for firm matches. Clone size, where shown, is once, few, many, or a class for clones that have expanded.

D gene: -
V gene: TRBV2
J gene: TRBJ1-3
clone size: once
CDR3 DNA: TGTGCCAGCAAAGCCAGGGCTGGAAACACCATATATTTT
CDR3 protein: CASKARAGNTIYF

D gene: -
V gene: TRBV3-1/TRBV3-2
J gene: TRBJ1-2
clone size: -
CDR3 DNA: TGTGCCAGCAGCCAAGGGGCAGTCAACTATGGCTACACCTTC
CDR3 protein: CASSQGAVNYGYTF

D gene: TRBD2
V gene: TRBV5-4
J gene: TRBJ2-3
clone size: -
CDR3 DNA: TGTGCCAGCATCCCGGGAGGGGGGAGTGGCACAGATACGCAGTATTTT
CDR3 protein: CASIPGGGSGTDTQYF

D gene: -
V gene: TRBV19
J gene: TRBJ1-3
clone size: -
CDR3 DNA: TGTGCCAGTAGTCTCGGGAGACAGGGAAACACCATATATTTT
CDR3 protein: CASSLGRQGNTIYF

D gene: TRBD2
V gene: TRBV5-4
J gene: TRBJ2-2
clone size: -
CDR3 DNA: TGTGCCAGCAGCTTTAAAGCGGGGGGAGGCACCGGGGAGCTGTTTTTT
CDR3 protein: CASSFKAGGGTGELFF

D gene: -
V gene: TRBV6-6
J gene: TRBJ1-2
clone size: -
CDR3 DNA: TGTGCCACCGACCACACAGCCGGGGGAGGGTTGGGCTACACCTTC
CDR3 protein: CATDHTAGGGLGYTF

D gene: -
V gene: TRBV25-1
J gene: TRBJ2-1
clone size: -
CDR3 DNA: TGTGCCAGCAGTGAATATGGGCAGGGTACCTACAATGAGCAGTTCTTC
CDR3 protein: CASSEYGQGTYNEQFF

D gene: TRBD2
V gene: TRBV2
J gene: TRBJ2-3
clone size: -
CDR3 DNA: TGTGCCAGCAGAAGGACTAGCGGGGTGACAGATACGCAGTATTTT
CDR3 protein: CASRRTSGVTDTQYF

D gene: TRBD1
V gene: TRBV10-2
J gene: TRBJ2-7
clone size: -
CDR3 DNA: TGCGCCAGCAGTGGAGGGGGCACCTCACTCTTCTACGAGCAGTACTTC
CDR3 protein: CASSGGGTSLFYEQYF

D gene: -
V gene: TRBV6-6
J gene: TRBJ1-3
clone size: -
CDR3 DNA: TGTGCCGTCCGGGCGGACAGTCGTAACACCATATATTTT
CDR3 protein: CAVRADSRNTIYF

D gene: TRBD1
V gene: TRBV13
J gene: TRBJ1-6
clone size: -
CDR3 DNA: TGTGCCAGCAGCTTAGGTTTTTTGCGGACAGGGGGCCCGCCACCCCTCCACTTT
CDR3 protein: CASSLGFLRTGGPPPLHF

D gene: -
V gene: TRBV5-6
J gene: TRBJ1-4
clone size: -
CDR3 DNA: TGTGCCAGCAGCCTCTCAGGCGGGGGGGGTGAAAAACTGTTTTTT
CDR3 protein: CASSLSGGGGEKLFF

D gene: TRBD1
V gene: TRBV5-4
J gene: TRBJ2-6
clone size: -
CDR3 DNA: TGTGCCAGCAGCTTGGCTGGACAGGGGAGCGTTGGGGCCAACGTCCTGACTTTC
CDR3 protein: CASSLAGQGSVGANVLTF

D gene: TRBD2
V gene: TRBV6-5
J gene: TRBJ2-7
clone size: -
CDR3 DNA: TGTGCCAGCAGTTATCTAGCGGGAGGGGGTGAGCAGTACTTC
CDR3 protein: CASSYLAGGGEQYF

D gene: TRBD1
V gene: TRBV7-3
J gene: TRBJ2-2
clone size: -
CDR3 DNA: TGTGCCAGCAGCCCAGGAAGGGGACAGGGTGGCACCGGGGAGCTGTTTTTT
CDR3 protein: CASSPGRGQGGTGELFF

D gene: TRBD1
V gene: TRBV10-2
J gene: TRBJ1-1
clone size: -
CDR3 DNA: TGCGCCAGCAGTCAACATTCAGGGGGCGCTGGGAACACTGAAGCTTTCTTT
CDR3 protein: CASSQHSGGAGNTEAFF

D gene: TRBD1
V gene: TRBV19
J gene: TRBJ2-3
clone size: -
CDR3 DNA: TGTGCCAGTAGTGCATCCGGGACAGGGGCTGCGCAGTATTTT
CDR3 protein: CASSASGTGAAQYF

D gene: TRBD1
V gene: TRBV15
J gene: TRBJ2-7
clone size: -
CDR3 DNA: TGTGCCACCAGCAGAGGGGGACAGGGGGCCTACGAGCAGTACTTC
CDR3 protein: CATSRGGQGAYEQYF

D gene: -
V gene: TRBV29-1
J gene: TRBJ2-1
clone size: -
CDR3 DNA: TGCAGCGTTGTGGCGGGGGCCCCCTACAATGAGCAGTTCTTC
CDR3 protein: CSVVAGAPYNEQFF

D gene: -
V gene: TRBV19
J gene: TRBJ2-3
clone size: -
CDR3 DNA: TGTGCCAGTAGTACTAGCGTTCCTAGCACAGATACGCAGTATTTT
CDR3 protein: CASSTSVPSTDTQYF

D gene: -
V gene: TRBV28
J gene: TRBJ2-7
clone size: once
CDR3 DNA: TGTGCCAGCAGTGATGGACAGTTTGGGGACGAGCAGTACTTC
CDR3 protein: CASSDGQFGDEQYF

D gene: -
V gene: TRBV6-2/TRBV6-3
J gene: TRBJ2-1
clone size: -
CDR3 DNA: TGTGCCAGCAGTACTGACAGGTCCAGCTCCCAGGGGCTCTTC
CDR3 protein: CASSTDRSSSQGLF

D gene: TRBD1
V gene: TRBV6-5
J gene: TRBJ1-4
clone size: -
CDR3 DNA: TGTGCCAGCAGCCGCGGGACAGCCGACGAAAAACTGTTTTTT
CDR3 protein: CASSRGTADEKLFF

D gene: TRBD1
V gene: TRBV29-1
J gene: TRBJ2-3
clone size: -
CDR3 DNA: TGCAGCGGGGGAGACAGGGGTGCGGATACGCAGTATTTT
CDR3 protein: CSGGDRGADTQYF

D gene: TRBD1
V gene: TRBV7-2
J gene: TRBJ1-2
clone size: -
CDR3 DNA: TGTGCCAGCAGCTTAGTATTAACAGGGGATCAAGGCTACACCTTC
CDR3 protein: CASSLVLTGDQGYTF

D gene: -
V gene: TRBV21-1
J gene: TRBJ1-1
clone size: -
CDR3 DNA: TGTGCCAGCAGCAAATTAGGGGTGACTGAAGCTTTCTTT
CDR3 protein: CASSKLGVTEAFF

D gene: TRBD2
V gene: TRBV7-8
J gene: TRBJ2-2
clone size: -
CDR3 DNA: TGTGCCAGCAGACCCAAGCGGGGGGGCCGGGCCGGGGAGCTGTTTTTT
CDR3 protein: CASRPKRGGRAGELFF

D gene: -
V gene: TRBV5-1
J gene: TRBJ2-3
clone size: once
CDR3 DNA: TGCGCCAGCAGCTTGGGGGGGCAAGATACGCAGTATTTT
CDR3 protein: CASSLGGQDTQYF

D gene: -
V gene: TRBV19
J gene: TRBJ2-2
clone size: -
CDR3 DNA: TGTGCCAGTAGATCAGGGGCATCGAACACCGGGGAGCTGTTTTTT
CDR3 protein: CASRSGASNTGELFF

D gene: TRBD1
V gene: TRBV5-1
J gene: TRBJ1-4
clone size: -
CDR3 DNA: TGCGCCAGCAGCTGGAACCGGGACAGGGGGGCAAAACTGTTTTTT
CDR3 protein: CASSWNRDRGAKLFF

D gene: -
V gene: TRBV4-3
J gene: TRBJ2-3
clone size: -
CDR3 DNA: TGCGCCAGCAGCCGAGGTATAATAGGCGGGGCCCGGGCAGATACGCAGTATTTT
CDR3 protein: CASSRGIIGGARADTQYF

D gene: TRBD2
V gene: TRBV7-8
J gene: TRBJ2-7
clone size: -
CDR3 DNA: TGTGCCAGCAGCGATACTAGCGGTGATGCCTACGAGCAGTACTTC
CDR3 protein: CASSDTSGDAYEQYF

D gene: TRBD1
V gene: TRBV5-1
J gene: TRBJ1-1
clone size: -
CDR3 DNA: TGCGCCAGCAGAGAAAACAGGGGTAGTTCTGAAGCTTTCTTT
CDR3 protein: CASRENRGSSEAFF

D gene: -
V gene: TRBV10-2
J gene: TRBJ1-6
clone size: -
CDR3 DNA: TGCGCCAGCAGCGAATCAAGGGGCAGTCGTTCACCCCTCCACTTT
CDR3 protein: CASSESRGSRSPLHF

D gene: TRBD1
V gene: TRBV18
J gene: TRBJ2-7
clone size: -
CDR3 DNA: TGTGCCAGCTCAGGGACAGGGGATTTCTACGAGCAGTACTTC
CDR3 protein: CASSGTGDFYEQYF

D gene: -
V gene: TRBV3-1/TRBV3-2
J gene: TRBJ2-1
clone size: -
CDR3 DNA: TGTGCCAGCACCTCCTCGACGGGGACCTACAATGAGCAGTTCTTC
CDR3 protein: CASTSSTGTYNEQFF

D gene: TRBD1
V gene: TRBV2
J gene: TRBJ2-2
clone size: -
CDR3 DNA: TGTGCCAGCTGTGGGGACAGAAACACCGGGGAGCTGTTTTTT
CDR3 protein: CASCGDRNTGELFF

D gene: -
V gene: TRBV11-2
J gene: TRBJ2-7
clone size: -
CDR3 DNA: TGTGCCAGCAGCTTAAGTTCTAGTCCCTACGAGCAGTACTTC
CDR3 protein: CASSLSSSPYEQYF

D gene: -
V gene: TRBV10-2
J gene: TRBJ2-3
clone size: -
CDR3 DNA: TGCGCCAGCAGTGAGTCAGGGCGGGGTCGCACAGATACGCAGTATTTT
CDR3 protein: CASSESGRGRTDTQYF

D gene: TRBD2
V gene: TRBV5-1
J gene: TRBJ2-1
clone size: -
CDR3 DNA: TGCGCCAGCAGGCTTCGAGGGACTACCGACAATGAGCAGTTCTTC
CDR3 protein: CASRLRGTTDNEQFF

D gene: -
V gene: TRBV9
J gene: TRBJ2-5
clone size: -
CDR3 DNA: TGTGCCAGCAGCTTAAGAGTCAATGTTGCAGAGACCCAGTACTTC
CDR3 protein: CASSLRVNVAETQYF